This TCR beta chain was profiled in a study of cytomegalovirus exposure and HLA in healthy donors. As concerns this clone: Its target is unknown.

V shed 8 bases and J shed 2 bases, with 25 bases lying between them. The germline V gene encodes CDR1 SGHRS and CDR2 YFSETQ. This CDR3 is built from 17 residues. Study-wide points: In an earlier analysis, most TCR beta V segments were productive about 87% or about 30% of the time. A later analysis found most CMV-associated TCR beta chains apparently HLA-restricted. Some TCR beta chains (roughly 150 of them) were listed as cytomegalovirus-associated.

13 Jbeta primers and 60 Vbeta primers were used for the PCR. Clones were read by immunoSEQ multiplex PCR, and TCRdb kept only the in-frame ones, dropping some. The profile shows fewer than 150,000 clones, roughly 80% of them singletons. The specimen was PBMCs. This TCR was recovered from a man aged 35 to 55 in good health and CMV-seropositive. This chain joins TRBV5-1 and TRBJ2-5, with TRBD2 as a possible D gene (7 bases). The CDR3 DNA reads TGCGCCAGTAGCCCTAAGGGGGGGGCCTTTCTTCAAGAGACCCAGTACTTC. Translating gives CASSPKGGAFLQETQYF. Full variable domain (outside the CDR3, taken from reference TRBV5-1 and TRBJ2-5): KAGVTQTPRYLIKTRGQQVTLSCSPISGHRSVSWYQQTPGQGLQFLFEYFSETQRNKGNFPGRFSGRQFSNSRSEMNVSTLELGDSALYLCASSPKGGAFLQETQYFGPGTRLLVL.